What follows are 24 T cell receptor beta chains derived from one specimen sequenced in a study of blood T cell repertoires in COVID-19. Clones were read by immunoSEQ multiplex PCR, and TCRdb kept only the in-frame ones, dropping some. The data show 55,000 or so clones, approximately 87% seen once. Sequenced material: peripheral blood. The receptors were sampled from an older woman with COVID-19, enrolled during active disease.

The V call is TRBV6-5, the J call TRBJ2-7; D remains unclear. CDR3 length equals 12 residues. Trimming shortened V by 6 bases and J by 6 bases, and 12 bases separated the two germline ends. Germline CDR1 is MNHEY and CDR2 is SVGAGI. The CDR3 DNA sequence: TGTGCCAGCAGCTACGACATCGTCGAGCAGTACTTC. It specifies CASSYDIVEQYF.

This rearrangement joins TRBV9 to TRBJ2-5; TRBD1 might be the D (5 bases). Looked up from germline, CDR1 is SGDLS and CDR2 is YYNGEE. The CDR3 extends over 16 amino acids. Trimming removed 0 bases from V and 2 bases from J, with 14 bases in between. The CDR3 bases are TGTGCCAGCAGCGTAGTGCGTGGACAAGAACAAGAGACCCAGTACTTC. This codes for CASSVVRGQEQETQYF.

The CDR3 DNA reads TGTGCCAGCAGTCTAGCGGGAGTACTCCATGAGCAGTTCTTC. Translated, it gives CASSLAGVLHEQFF. The chain has TRBV6-5 and TRBJ2-1, with 10 bases fitting TRBD2. CDR1 is MNHEY and CDR2 is SVGAGI in the germline V gene. This CDR3 is built from 14 residues. V gave up 5 bases and J gave up 8 bases; unmatched junction bases: 6.

A few counts support this clone. The chain links TRBV9 to TRBJ1-3; 10 bases match TRBD1. Germline CDR1 and CDR2: SGDLS and YYNGEE. J gave up 0 bases and V 3 bases, and 6 bases lay outside the gene matches. The CDR3 is 17 residues long. The CDR3, as DNA: TGTGCCAGCAGCGGGACAGGGGGTGCGAGCTCTGGAAACACCATATATTTT. Protein product: CASSGTGGASSGNTIYF.

This clone was found once. The V and J genes are TRBV2 and TRBJ1-1, with D unclear. The CDR3 is 13 amino acids. Trimming took off 7 bases at V and 0 bases at J, with 9 bases between the two ends. The germline CDR1 and CDR2 sequences are SNHLY and FYNNEI. CDR3 loop: CASNEEMNTEAFF. As DNA, the CDR3 is TGTGCCAGCAACGAGGAGATGAACACTGAAGCTTTCTTT.

CDR3 residues: CASSEEREGLETQYF. The CDR3 DNA sequence: TGTGCCAGCAGTGAGGAGCGGGAGGGCCTTGAGACCCAGTACTTC. The chain recombines TRBV2 with TRBJ2-5; 10 nucleotides match TRBD2. The trim removed 3 bases at V and 5 bases at J, leaving 6 bases unmatched. The CDR3 has 15 amino acids. The germline gives CDR1 SNHLY, CDR2 FYNNEI. Filled out from reference TRBV2 and TRBJ2-5, the complete variable domain reads EPEVTQTPSHQVTQMGQEVILRCVPISNHLYFYWYRQILGQKVEFLVSFYNNEISEKSEIFDDQFSVERPDGSNFTLKIRSTKLEDSAMYFCASSEEREGLETQYFGPGTRLLVL.

The chain recombines TRBV10-2 with TRBJ2-1, with D hard to call. Trimming stripped 2 bases from V and 1 base from J, with 6 bases between. The CDR3 consists of 14 residues. The germline gives CDR1 WSHSY, CDR2 SAAADI. The CDR3 region is CASSEEQSYNEQFF. The CDR3 DNA is TGCGCCAGCAGTGAGGAACAGTCCTACAATGAGCAGTTCTTC.

In its sample, this clone was seen a few times. The chain has TRBV10-2 and TRBJ1-1; 7 bases align to TRBD1. Germline loops: CDR1 WSHSY, CDR2 SAAADI. The CDR3 runs to 15 residues. The ends lost 6 bases at V and 4 bases at J; junction bases unmatched: 11. CDR3 coding DNA: TGCGCCAGCAGGACTCTTGGACAGGTGGCCACTGAAGCTTTCTTT. Amino acid sequence: CASRTLGQVATEAFF.

V gene TRBV14 combines with J gene TRBJ1-1, with a possible D match to TRBD1 (5 bases). CDR1 SGHDN and CDR2 FVKESK come from the germline V gene. The CDR3 spans 14 residues. The ends were cut back, 8 bases at V and 1 base at J, with 14 bases in the middle. CDR3 in amino acids: CASAQGVRNTEAFF. CDR3 nucleotide sequence: TGTGCCAGCGCCCAGGGTGTACGGAACACTGAAGCTTTCTTT.

This sequence joins TRBV29-1 and TRBJ1-3; D may be TRBD1 (6 bases). V dropped 4 bases and J dropped 4 bases, with 11 bases sitting between them. In germline, CDR1 is SQVTM, CDR2 ANQGSEA. The CDR3 extends over 13 amino acids. Here the CDR3 DNA reads TGCAGCGTTGCGGACAGTAGGGGAAACACCATATATTTT. Its protein is CSVADSRGNTIYF.

The chain carries TRBV7-9 and TRBJ1-3, with a tentative D call TRBD1 (5 bases). The CDR3 sequence is 15 residues long. The germline V and J ends were trimmed by 1 base and 4 bases, with 11 bases remaining between them. Germline-derived CDR1 and CDR2 are SEHNR and FQNEAQ (reference sequence). CDR3: CASSLGAGTGNTIYF. CDR3 in DNA: TGTGCCAGCAGCTTAGGAGCGGGGACCGGAAACACCATATATTTT.

The rearrangement links TRBV2 to TRBJ1-3; 10 bases align to TRBD1. Germline V gives CDR1 SNHLY, CDR2 FYNNEI. This CDR3 spans 18 amino acids. J lost 0 bases, V lost 6 bases, and 11 bases had no gene match. The CDR3 region is CASSVGTGVPASGNTIYF. The CDR3 DNA follows: TGTGCCAGCAGCGTAGGGACAGGGGTGCCGGCCTCTGGAAACACCATATATTTT.

This chain joins TRBV7-9 and TRBJ1-2; 12 positions agree with TRBD1. Germline V lookup: CDR1 SEHNR, CDR2 FQNEAQ (reference sequence). CDR3 length: 18 amino acids. V was pared by 4 bases and J by 7 bases, with 16 bases of the junction left unmatched. CDR3 loop: CASSYPPTGTGGAGGYTF. CDR3 in DNA: TGTGCCAGCAGCTACCCCCCCACCGGGACAGGGGGCGCGGGTGGCTACACCTTC.

This clone was seen a few times. This chain links TRBV2 with TRBJ2-5; 11 bases fit TRBD2. From germline, CDR1 is SNHLY and CDR2 FYNNEI. The trim removed 3 bases at V and 5 bases at J, leaving 2 bases unmatched. The CDR3 totals 14 residues. CDR3 coding DNA: TGTGCCAGCAGTGATAGCGGGAGGGGTGAGACCCAGTACTTC. It specifies CASSDSGRGETQYF.

This chain joins TRBV3-1 (or the pseudogene TRBV3-2) and TRBJ1-6; 8 nucleotides agree with TRBD1. The CDR3 extends over 17 amino acids. Germline CDR1 is LGHDT and CDR2 is YNNKEL (reference sequence). The V and J ends lost 4 bases and 3 bases, in that order; junction bases with no gene match: 8. CDR3 protein: CASSPSRTGNYNSPLHF. CDR3 sequence (DNA): TGTGCCAGCAGCCCATCTCGGACAGGGAACTATAATTCACCCCTCCACTTT.

This chain links TRBV5-1 with TRBJ1-1; D is uncertain. V lost 0 bases to trimming and J lost 0 bases, with 6 bases between them. Germline loops: CDR1 SGHRS, CDR2 YFSETQ. This CDR3 is 14 amino acids long. The CDR3 is CASSLDGLNTEAFF. The CDR3 DNA is TGCGCCAGCAGCTTGGATGGGCTGAACACTGAAGCTTTCTTT.

The chain combines TRBV7-9 with TRBJ1-5; tentative D call: TRBD1 (5 bases). Germline lookup yields CDR1 SEHNR and CDR2 FQNEAQ (reference sequence). CDR3 length: 14 amino acids. V lost 5 bases, J lost 4 bases, and 12 bases lay in between. DNA of the CDR3: TGTGCCAGCAGCGACCGGGACTTAAATCAGCCCCAGCATTTT. This sequence encodes CASSDRDLNQPQHF.

This chain joins TRBV7-9 and TRBJ2-7; D is uncertain. The CDR3 is made up of 11 amino acids. Trimming shortened V by 2 bases and J by 11 bases, and 10 bases separated the two germline ends. Germline V gene sequence: CDR1 SEHNR, CDR2 FQNEAQ (reference sequence). The DNA for the CDR3 is TGTGCCAGCAGCTTACTACACGACAAGTACTTC. Translation: CASSLLHDKYF.

V is TRBV11-3 and J is TRBJ1-2; TRBD1 matches at 9 bases. Trimming at V came to 5 bases and at J to 8 bases, leaving 3 bases not matched to a gene. Germline-derived CDR1 and CDR2 are SGHNT and YENEEA. This CDR3 contains 12 residues. CDR3 coding DNA: TGTGCCAGCAGCAACACAGGGGGCGGCTACACCTTC. Amino acids: CASSNTGGGYTF.

This clone was seen just once. The chain couples TRBV5-1 to TRBJ1-2; D not resolved. Between the trimmed V and J ends, which lost 3 bases and 1 base, there was a span of 10 bases. The CDR3 is 14 residues long. Germline V CDR1 and CDR2: SGHRS, YFSETQ. The CDR3 nucleotides read TGCGCCAGCAGCTCTGAGGGCTATAACTATGGCTACACCTTC. Amino acid sequence: CASSSEGYNYGYTF.

J is TRBJ2-3 and V is TRBV5-1; perhaps TRBD2 as D (6 bases). V lost 0 bases and J 2 bases, leaving 16 bases between the germline ends. The CDR3 length is 17 residues. The germline V gene encodes CDR1 SGHRS and CDR2 YFSETQ. The CDR3 coding sequence is TGCGCCAGCAGCTTGGACTGGACCGGGAGCCCCACAGATACGCAGTATTTT. Its protein product is CASSLDWTGSPTDTQYF.

The rearrangement links TRBV5-1 to TRBJ1-4; TRBD1 aligns across 8 bases. V shed 2 bases and J 8 bases; nucleotides not matched to a gene: 8. CDR3 length equals 15 residues. Germline CDR1 and CDR2: SGHRS and YFSETQ. CDR3 nucleotides: TGCGCCAGCAGCTTCCTAACAGGGGGAAGGGAAAAACTGTTTTTT. This gives the protein CASSFLTGGREKLFF.

The chain uses TRBV29-1 and TRBJ2-7, with a possible D match to TRBD1 (7 bases). The V end lost 6 bases, the J end lost 4 bases, and 13 bases lay between the germline ends. CDR3 length: 12 residues. Germline loops: CDR1 SQVTM, CDR2 ANQGSEA. CDR3 protein: CSVAEGAYEQYF. The CDR3 DNA reads TGCAGCGTCGCGGAGGGGGCGTACGAGCAGTACTTC.

Comments on this clone: The germline gene is not matched at one end of the junction; a read error may be the cause. The chain joins TRBV7-2 to TRBJ2-1, with 8 bases matching TRBD2. The CDR3 is made up of 13 amino acids. From germline, CDR1 is SGHTA and CDR2 FQGNSA. The CDR3 loop reads CASSLVAGTRGIF. The CDR3 region has the DNA TGTGCCAGCAGCTTAGTCGCCGGGACTAGAGGAATCTTC.